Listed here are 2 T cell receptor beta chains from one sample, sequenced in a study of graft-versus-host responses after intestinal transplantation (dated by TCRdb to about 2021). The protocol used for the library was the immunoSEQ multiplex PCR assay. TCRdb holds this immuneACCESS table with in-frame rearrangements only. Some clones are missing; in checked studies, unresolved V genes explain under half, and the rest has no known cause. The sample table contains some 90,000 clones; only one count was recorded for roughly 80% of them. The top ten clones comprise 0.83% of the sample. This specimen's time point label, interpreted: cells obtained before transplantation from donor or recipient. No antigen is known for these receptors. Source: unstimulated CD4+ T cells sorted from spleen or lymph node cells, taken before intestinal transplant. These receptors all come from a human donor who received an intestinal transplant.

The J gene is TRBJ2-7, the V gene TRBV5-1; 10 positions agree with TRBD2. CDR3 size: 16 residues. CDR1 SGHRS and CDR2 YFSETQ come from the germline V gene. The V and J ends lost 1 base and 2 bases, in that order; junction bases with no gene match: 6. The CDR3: CASSLMGSGGTYEQYF. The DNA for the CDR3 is TGCGCCAGCAGCTTGATGGGTAGCGGGGGGACCTACGAGCAGTACTTC.

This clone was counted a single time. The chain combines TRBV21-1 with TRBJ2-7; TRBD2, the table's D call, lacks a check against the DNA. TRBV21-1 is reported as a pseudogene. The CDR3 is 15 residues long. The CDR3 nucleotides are TGTGCCAGCAGCAAATCGCCTAGCGGGAGCTACGAGCAGTACTTC. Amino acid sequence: CASSKSPSGSYEQYF.